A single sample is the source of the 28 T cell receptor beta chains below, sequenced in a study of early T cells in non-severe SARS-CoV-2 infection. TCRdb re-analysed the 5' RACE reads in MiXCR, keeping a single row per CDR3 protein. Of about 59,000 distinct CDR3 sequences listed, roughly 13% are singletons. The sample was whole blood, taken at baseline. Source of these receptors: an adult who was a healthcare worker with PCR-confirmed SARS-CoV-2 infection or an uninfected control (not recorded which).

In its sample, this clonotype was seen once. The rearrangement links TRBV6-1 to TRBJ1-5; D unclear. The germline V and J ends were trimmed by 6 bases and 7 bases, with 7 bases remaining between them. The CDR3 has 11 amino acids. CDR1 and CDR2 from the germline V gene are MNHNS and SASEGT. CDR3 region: CASRVGQPQHF. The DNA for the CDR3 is TGTGCCAGCAGGGTTGGGCAGCCCCAGCATTTT.

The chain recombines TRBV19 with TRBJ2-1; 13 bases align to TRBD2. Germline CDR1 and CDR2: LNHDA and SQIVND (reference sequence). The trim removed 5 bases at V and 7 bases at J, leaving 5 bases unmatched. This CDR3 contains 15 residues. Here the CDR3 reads CASSVGLAGVNEQFF. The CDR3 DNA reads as TGTGCCAGTAGTGTAGGACTAGCGGGAGTAAATGAGCAGTTCTTC.

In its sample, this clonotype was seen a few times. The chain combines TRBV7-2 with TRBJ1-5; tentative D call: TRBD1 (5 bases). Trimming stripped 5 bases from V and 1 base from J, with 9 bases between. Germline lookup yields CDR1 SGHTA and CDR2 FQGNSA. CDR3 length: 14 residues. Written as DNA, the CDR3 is TGTGCCAGCAGCCTAGGGACGAGCAATCAGCCCCAGCATTTT. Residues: CASSLGTSNQPQHF.

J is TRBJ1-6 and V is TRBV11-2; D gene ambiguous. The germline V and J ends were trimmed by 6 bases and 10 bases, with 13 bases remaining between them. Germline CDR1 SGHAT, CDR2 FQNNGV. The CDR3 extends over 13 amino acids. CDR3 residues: CASRPRVGSPLHF. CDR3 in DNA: TGTGCCAGCAGGCCTCGGGTAGGATCACCCCTCCACTTT. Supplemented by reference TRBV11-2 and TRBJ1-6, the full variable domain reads EAGVAQSPRYKIIEKRQSVAFWCNPISGHATLYWYQQILGQGPKLLIQFQNNGVVDDSQLPKDRFSAERLKGVDSTLKIQPAKLEDSAVYLCASRPRVGSPLHFGNGTRLTVT.

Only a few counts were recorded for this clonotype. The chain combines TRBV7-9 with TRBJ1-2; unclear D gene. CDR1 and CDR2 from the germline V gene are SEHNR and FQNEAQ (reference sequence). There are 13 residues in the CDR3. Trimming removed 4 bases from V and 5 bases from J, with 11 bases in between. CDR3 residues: CASSSSPYYGYTF. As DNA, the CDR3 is TGTGCCAGCAGCTCCTCCCCCTATTATGGCTACACCTTC.

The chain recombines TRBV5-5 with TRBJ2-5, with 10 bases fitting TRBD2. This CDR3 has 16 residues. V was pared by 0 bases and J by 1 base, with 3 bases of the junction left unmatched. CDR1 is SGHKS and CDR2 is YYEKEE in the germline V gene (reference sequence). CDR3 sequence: CASSLVAGGLQETQYF. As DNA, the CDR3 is TGTGCCAGCAGCTTGGTAGCGGGGGGACTCCAAGAGACCCAGTACTTC.

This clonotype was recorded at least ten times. CDR3: CSVDQGVGEAFF. DNA for the CDR3: TGCAGCGTTGACCAGGGAGTGGGTGAAGCTTTCTTT. The chain couples TRBV29-1 to TRBJ1-1; perhaps TRBD1 as D (5 bases). This CDR3 has 12 amino acids. Germline assignment: CDR1 SQVTM and CDR2 ANQGSEA. Between the trimmed V and J ends, which lost 3 bases and 7 bases, there was a span of 12 bases.

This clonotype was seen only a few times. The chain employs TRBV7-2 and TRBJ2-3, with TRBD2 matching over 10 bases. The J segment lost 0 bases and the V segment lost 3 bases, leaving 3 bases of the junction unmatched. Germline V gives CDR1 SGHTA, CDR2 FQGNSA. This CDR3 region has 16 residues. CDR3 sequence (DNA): TGTGCCAGCAGCTTGGGACTAGCGAAGAGCACAGATACGCAGTATTTT. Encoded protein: CASSLGLAKSTDTQYF.

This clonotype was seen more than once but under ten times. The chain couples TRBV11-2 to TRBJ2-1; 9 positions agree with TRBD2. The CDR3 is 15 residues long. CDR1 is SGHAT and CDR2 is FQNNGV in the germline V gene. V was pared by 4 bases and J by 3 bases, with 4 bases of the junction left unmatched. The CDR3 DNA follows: TGTGCCAGCAGCTCCCTAGCGGGGAACTACAATGAGCAGTTCTTC. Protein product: CASSSLAGNYNEQFF.

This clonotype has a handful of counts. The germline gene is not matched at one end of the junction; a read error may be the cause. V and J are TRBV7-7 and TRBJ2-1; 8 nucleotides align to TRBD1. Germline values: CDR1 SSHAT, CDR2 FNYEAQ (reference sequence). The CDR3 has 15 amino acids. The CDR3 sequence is CASSSGTGQNNEQFF. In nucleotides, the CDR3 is TGTGCTAGCAGCTCAGGGACAGGCCAAAACAATGAGCAGTTCTTC. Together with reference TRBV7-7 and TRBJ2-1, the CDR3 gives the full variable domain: GAGVSQSPRYKVTKRGQDVTLRCDPISSHATLYWYQQALGQGPEFLTYFNYEAQPDKSGLPSDRFSAERPEGSISTLTIQRTEQRDSAMYRCASSSGTGQNNEQFFGPGTRLTVL.

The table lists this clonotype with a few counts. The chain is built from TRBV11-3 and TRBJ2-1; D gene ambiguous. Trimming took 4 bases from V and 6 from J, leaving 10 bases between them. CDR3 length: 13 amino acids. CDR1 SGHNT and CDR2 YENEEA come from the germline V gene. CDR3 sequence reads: CASSSPRSNEQFF. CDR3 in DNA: TGTGCCAGCAGCTCACCCCGTTCCAATGAGCAGTTCTTC.

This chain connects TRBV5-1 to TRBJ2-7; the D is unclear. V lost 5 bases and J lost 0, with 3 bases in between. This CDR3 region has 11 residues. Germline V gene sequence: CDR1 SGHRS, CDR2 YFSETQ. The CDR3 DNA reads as TGCGCCAGCAGGGACTCCTACGAGCAGTACTTC. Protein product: CASRDSYEQYF.

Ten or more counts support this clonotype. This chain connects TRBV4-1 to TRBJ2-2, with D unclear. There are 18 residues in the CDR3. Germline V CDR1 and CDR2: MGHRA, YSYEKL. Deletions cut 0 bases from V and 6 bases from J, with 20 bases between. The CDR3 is CASSQEGLGSAVAGELFF. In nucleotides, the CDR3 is TGCGCCAGCAGCCAAGAGGGTCTTGGATCCGCCGTCGCCGGGGAGCTGTTTTTT.

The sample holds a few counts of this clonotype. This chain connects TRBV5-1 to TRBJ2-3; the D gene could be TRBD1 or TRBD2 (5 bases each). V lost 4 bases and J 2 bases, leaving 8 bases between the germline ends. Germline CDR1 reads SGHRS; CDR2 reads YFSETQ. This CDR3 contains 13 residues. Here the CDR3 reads CASSGGYTDTQYF. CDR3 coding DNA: TGCGCCAGCAGCGGGGGATACACAGATACGCAGTATTTT. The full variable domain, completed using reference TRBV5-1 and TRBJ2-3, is KAGVTQTPRYLIKTRGQQVTLSCSPISGHRSVSWYQQTPGQGLQFLFEYFSETQRNKGNFPGRFSGRQFSNSRSEMNVSTLELGDSALYLCASSGGYTDTQYFGPGTRLTVL.

The CDR3 reads CASSISGTGTGELFF. Written as DNA, the CDR3 is TGTGCCAGTAGTATCAGCGGGACGGGCACCGGGGAGCTGTTTTTT. The chain carries TRBV19 and TRBJ2-2, with 7 bases lining up with TRBD2. CDR3 size: 15 residues. The germline V gene encodes CDR1 LNHDA and CDR2 SQIVND (reference sequence). Trimming removed 3 bases from V and 4 bases from J; junction bases left unmatched: 5.

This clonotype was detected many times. The CDR3 sequence: CASSPSVWNTEAFF. CDR3 DNA sequence: TGTGCCAGCAGCCCCTCCGTATGGAACACTGAAGCTTTCTTT. The chain recombines TRBV13 with TRBJ1-1; D call uncertain. In germline, CDR1 is PRHDT, CDR2 FYEKMQ (reference sequence). The CDR3 spans 14 residues. V was shortened by 5 bases and J by 1 base, with 11 bases between the two germline ends.

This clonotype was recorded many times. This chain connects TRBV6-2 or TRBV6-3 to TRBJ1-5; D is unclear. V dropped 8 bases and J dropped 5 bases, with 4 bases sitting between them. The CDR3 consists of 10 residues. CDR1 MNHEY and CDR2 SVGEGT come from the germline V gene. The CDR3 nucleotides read TGTGCCAGCGGCCATCAGCCCCAGCATTTT. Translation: CASGHQPQHF.

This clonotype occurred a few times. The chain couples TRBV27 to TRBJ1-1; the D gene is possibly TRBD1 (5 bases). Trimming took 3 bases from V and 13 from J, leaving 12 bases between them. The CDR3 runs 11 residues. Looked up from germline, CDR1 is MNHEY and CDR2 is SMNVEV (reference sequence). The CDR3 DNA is TGTGCCAGCAGTTTTTGGGGCCACAATTTCTTT. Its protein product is CASSFWGHNFF.

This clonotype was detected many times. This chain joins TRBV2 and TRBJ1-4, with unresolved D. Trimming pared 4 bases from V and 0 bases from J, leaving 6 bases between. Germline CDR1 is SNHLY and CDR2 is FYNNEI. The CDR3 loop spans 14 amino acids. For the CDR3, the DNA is TGTGCCAGCAGTGGAAGGACAACTAATGAAAAACTGTTTTTT. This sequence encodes CASSGRTTNEKLFF.

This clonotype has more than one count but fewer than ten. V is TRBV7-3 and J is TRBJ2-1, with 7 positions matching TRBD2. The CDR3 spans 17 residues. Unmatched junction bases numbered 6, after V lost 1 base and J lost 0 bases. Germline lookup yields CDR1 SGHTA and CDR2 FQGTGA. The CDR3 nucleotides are TGTGCCAGCAGCTTAAAGCTCGGGAGGAGCTCCTACAATGAGCAGTTCTTC. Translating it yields CASSLKLGRSSYNEQFF.

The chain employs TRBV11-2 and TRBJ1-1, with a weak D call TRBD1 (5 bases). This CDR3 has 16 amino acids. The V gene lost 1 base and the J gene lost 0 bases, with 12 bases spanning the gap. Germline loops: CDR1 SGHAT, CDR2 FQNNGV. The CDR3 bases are TGTGCCAGCAGCTTAGTGGGGGGGAGTATGAACACTGAAGCTTTCTTT. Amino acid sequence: CASSLVGGSMNTEAFF. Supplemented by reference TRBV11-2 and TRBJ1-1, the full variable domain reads EAGVAQSPRYKIIEKRQSVAFWCNPISGHATLYWYQQILGQGPKLLIQFQNNGVVDDSQLPKDRFSAERLKGVDSTLKIQPAKLEDSAVYLCASSLVGGSMNTEAFFGQGTRLTVV.

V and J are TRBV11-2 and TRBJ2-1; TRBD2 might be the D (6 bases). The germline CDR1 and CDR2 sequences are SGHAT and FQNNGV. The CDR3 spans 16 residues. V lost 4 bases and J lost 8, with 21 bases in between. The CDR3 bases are TGTGCCAGCAGCTACGGTATGGGACTCCGGCGGGATGAGCAGTTCTTC. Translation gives CASSYGMGLRRDEQFF.

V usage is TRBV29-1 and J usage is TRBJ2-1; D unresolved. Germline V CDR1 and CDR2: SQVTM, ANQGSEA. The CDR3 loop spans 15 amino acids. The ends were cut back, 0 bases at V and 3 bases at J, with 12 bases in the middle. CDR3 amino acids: CSVEELEQLYNEQFF. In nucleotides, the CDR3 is TGCAGCGTTGAAGAGTTAGAGCAGCTCTACAATGAGCAGTTCTTC.

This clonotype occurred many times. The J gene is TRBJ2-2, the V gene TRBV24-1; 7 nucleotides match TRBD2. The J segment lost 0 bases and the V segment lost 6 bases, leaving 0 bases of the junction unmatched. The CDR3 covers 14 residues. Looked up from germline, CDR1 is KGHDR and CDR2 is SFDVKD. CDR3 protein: CATSRGANTGELFF. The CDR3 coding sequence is TGTGCCACCAGTCGGGGGGCGAACACCGGGGAGCTGTTTTTT.

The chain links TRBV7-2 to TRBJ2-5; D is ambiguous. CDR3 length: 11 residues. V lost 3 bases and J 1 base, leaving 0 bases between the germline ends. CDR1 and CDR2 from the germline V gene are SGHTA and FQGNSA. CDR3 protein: CASSFQETQYF. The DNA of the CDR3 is TGTGCCAGCAGCTTCCAAGAGACCCAGTACTTC.

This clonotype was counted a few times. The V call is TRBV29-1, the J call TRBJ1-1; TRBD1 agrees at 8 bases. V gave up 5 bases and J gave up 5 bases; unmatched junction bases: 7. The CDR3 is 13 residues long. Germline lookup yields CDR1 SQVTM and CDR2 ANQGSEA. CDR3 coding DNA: TGCAGCGTTCCCGAGACAGGGGAGACTGAAGCTTTCTTT. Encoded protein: CSVPETGETEAFF.

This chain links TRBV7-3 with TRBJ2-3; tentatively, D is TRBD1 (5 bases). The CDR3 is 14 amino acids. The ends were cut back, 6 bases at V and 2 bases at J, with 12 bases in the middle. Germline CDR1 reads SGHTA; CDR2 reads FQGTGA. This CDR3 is CASSSGNPTDTQYF. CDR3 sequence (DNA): TGTGCCAGCAGTTCAGGGAATCCCACAGATACGCAGTATTTT.

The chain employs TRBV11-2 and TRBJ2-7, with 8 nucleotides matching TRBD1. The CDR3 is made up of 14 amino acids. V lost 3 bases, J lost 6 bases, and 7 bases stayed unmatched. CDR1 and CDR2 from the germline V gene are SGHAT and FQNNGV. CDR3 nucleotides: TGTGCCAGCAGCTTGCCGGGACAGGCACCCGAGCAGTACTTC. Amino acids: CASSLPGQAPEQYF.